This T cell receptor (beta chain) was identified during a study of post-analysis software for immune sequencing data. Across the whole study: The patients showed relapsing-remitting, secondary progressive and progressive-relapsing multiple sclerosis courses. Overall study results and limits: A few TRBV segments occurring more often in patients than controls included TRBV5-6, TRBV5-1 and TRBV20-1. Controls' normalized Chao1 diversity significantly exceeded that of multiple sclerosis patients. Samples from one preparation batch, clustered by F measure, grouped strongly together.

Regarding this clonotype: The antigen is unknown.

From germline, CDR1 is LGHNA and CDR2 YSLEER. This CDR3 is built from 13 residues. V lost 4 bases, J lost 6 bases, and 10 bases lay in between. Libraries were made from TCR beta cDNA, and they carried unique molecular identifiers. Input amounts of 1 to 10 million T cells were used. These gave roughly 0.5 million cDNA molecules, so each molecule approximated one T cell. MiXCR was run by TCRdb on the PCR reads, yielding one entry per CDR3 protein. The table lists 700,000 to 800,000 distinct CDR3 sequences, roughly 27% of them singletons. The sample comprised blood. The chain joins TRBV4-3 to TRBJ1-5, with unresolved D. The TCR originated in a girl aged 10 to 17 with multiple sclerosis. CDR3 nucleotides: TGCGCCAGCAGCCTTGGGGTCTCTCAGCCCCAGCATTTT. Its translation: CASSLGVSQPQHF.